This T cell receptor (beta chain) was found in a study of blood T cells in healthy people across ages. Points from the study as a whole: Higher naive T cell percentage went strongly together with higher TCR beta diversity.

Sample-barcoded 5' priming and a J-beta primer mix drove a second PCR of roughly 7 to 11 cycles. TCRdb re-called the 5' RACE reads through MiXCR, storing one row per CDR3 protein. The sample includes about 1.8 million distinct CDR3 sequences, about 49% of them seen just once. As for this clonotype: Its specificity is unknown.

The CDR3 consists of 17 residues. The germline V and J ends were trimmed by 4 bases and 4 bases, with 23 bases remaining between them. Looked up from germline, CDR1 is SGHKS and CDR2 is YYEKEE (reference sequence). This TCR was sampled from a woman aged 40 to 49 in good health. Material: blood. The rearrangement joins TRBV5-5 to TRBJ2-5; D is perhaps TRBD2 (6 bases). The CDR3 reads CASSGPGVGTGRETQYF. The CDR3 DNA reads TGTGCCAGCAGCGGGCCGGGGGTAGGGACTGGGAGAGAGACCCAGTACTTC.